A selection of T cell receptor beta chains follows, all from one sample in a study of T cell responses to AZD1222 COVID-19 vaccine. Assay used: immunoSEQ multiplex PCR; TCRdb lists only in-frame clones, some missing. Of about 50,000 clones in the sample, approximately 80% are singletons; the top ten hold just under 5%. Sample: peripheral blood, taken 28 days after the second AZD1222 dose. These TCRs come from an adult who received the AZD1222 COVID-19 vaccine. Each CDR3 is given with its conserved first and last residue. Each record gives: V gene, CDR3 length, D gene, J gene, clone size, CDR3 DNA, CDR3 protein. A D gene is named only where the DNA matches it firmly. Rows give clone size only sometimes, using once, few, many, or a class for an expanded clone.

v_call: TRBV4-2
cdr3_length: 15
d_call: NA
j_call: TRBJ1-1
clone_size: NA
cdr3_nt: TGTGCCAGCAGCCAAGACCCGGGCGTCACAACTGAAGCTTTCTTT
cdr3_aa: CASSQDPGVTTEAFF

v_call: TRBV29-1
cdr3_length: 14
d_call: TRBD2
j_call: TRBJ2-1
clone_size: NA
cdr3_nt: TGCAGCGTTGACTTAGCGGGGGGGCAAGGTGAGCAGTTCTTC
cdr3_aa: CSVDLAGGQGEQFF

v_call: TRBV28
cdr3_length: 15
d_call: TRBD1
j_call: TRBJ1-5
clone_size: NA
cdr3_nt: TGTGCCAGCAGTTTAACTAGCAGGGGGCATCAGCCCCAGCATTTT
cdr3_aa: CASSLTSRGHQPQHF

v_call: TRBV6-5
cdr3_length: 16
d_call: NA
j_call: TRBJ2-7
clone_size: few
cdr3_nt: TGTGCCAGCAGTTATAGAAAGCTTTCTATGACCTACGAGCAGTACTTC
cdr3_aa: CASSYRKLSMTYEQYF

v_call: TRBV5-4
cdr3_length: 15
d_call: TRBD1
j_call: TRBJ2-1
clone_size: NA
cdr3_nt: TGTGCCAGCAGCTTTGGACAGGGCTCCTACAATGAGCAGTTCTTC
cdr3_aa: CASSFGQGSYNEQFF

v_call: TRBV30
cdr3_length: 13
d_call: NA
j_call: TRBJ2-1
clone_size: NA
cdr3_nt: TGTGCCTGGAGTTCTGCGGTCTACAATGAGCAGTTCTTC
cdr3_aa: CAWSSAVYNEQFF

v_call: TRBV7-2
cdr3_length: 13
d_call: NA
j_call: TRBJ2-1
clone_size: few
cdr3_nt: TGTGCCAGTGGAAATCGCTCCTACAATGAGCAGTTCTTC
cdr3_aa: CASGNRSYNEQFF

v_call: TRBV19
cdr3_length: 14
d_call: TRBD1
j_call: TRBJ2-7
clone_size: NA
cdr3_nt: TGTGCCAGTAGTGCGGGACAGGCTTCCTACGAGCAGTACTTC
cdr3_aa: CASSAGQASYEQYF

v_call: TRBV5-4
cdr3_length: 14
d_call: TRBD1
j_call: TRBJ1-2
clone_size: few
cdr3_nt: TGTGCCAGCAGCTTCCGGGACAGGGGGTATGGCTACACCTTC
cdr3_aa: CASSFRDRGYGYTF

v_call: TRBV19
cdr3_length: 14
d_call: TRBD1
j_call: TRBJ1-4
clone_size: once
cdr3_nt: TGTGCCAGTAGTCTGGGACAGGGGGATGAAAAACTGTTTTTT
cdr3_aa: CASSLGQGDEKLFF

v_call: TRBV6-5
cdr3_length: 15
d_call: TRBD2
j_call: TRBJ2-7
clone_size: NA
cdr3_nt: TGTGCCAGCAGTTACGGGACTAGCGGATATTACGAGCAGTACTTC
cdr3_aa: CASSYGTSGYYEQYF

v_call: TRBV5-4
cdr3_length: 16
d_call: TRBD1
j_call: TRBJ2-7
clone_size: few
cdr3_nt: TGTGCCAGCAGCTTAGGGGGCAGGCGCCCTGGCGGGGAGCAGTACTTC
cdr3_aa: CASSLGGRRPGGEQYF

v_call: TRBV5-1
cdr3_length: 15
d_call: TRBD1
j_call: TRBJ1-2
clone_size: NA
cdr3_nt: TGCGCCAGCAGCTTGGCCAGCCAGGGGGGCTATGGCTACACCTTC
cdr3_aa: CASSLASQGGYGYTF

v_call: TRBV3-1/TRBV3-2
cdr3_length: 13
d_call: TRBD1
j_call: TRBJ1-2
clone_size: NA
cdr3_nt: TGTGCCAGTTACCTGACAGGGGTTGGTGGCTACACCTTC
cdr3_aa: CASYLTGVGGYTF

v_call: TRBV28
cdr3_length: 11
d_call: NA
j_call: TRBJ1-2
clone_size: NA
cdr3_nt: TGTGCCGGAGGAGCAGGGTTTGGCTACACCTTC
cdr3_aa: CAGGAGFGYTF

v_call: TRBV7-9
cdr3_length: 18
d_call: NA
j_call: TRBJ2-7
clone_size: NA
cdr3_nt: TGTGCCAGCAGCGGACCGGTGGATGGACGCTCATCAATCTACGAGCAGTACTTC
cdr3_aa: CASSGPVDGRSSIYEQYF

v_call: TRBV4-1
cdr3_length: 12
d_call: NA
j_call: TRBJ2-1
clone_size: NA
cdr3_nt: TGCGCCAGCAGCCAAGATTACAATGAGCAGTTCTTC
cdr3_aa: CASSQDYNEQFF